This record covers a single TCR beta chain. Antigen specificity is unknown. The CDR3 is 15 amino acids. The ends were cut back, 3 bases at V and 5 bases at J, with 14 bases in the middle. Germline V gives CDR1 MGHRA, CDR2 YSYEKL. The entry originates in a study of T cell responses to AZD1222 COVID-19 vaccine. Study findings and constraints: Of the AZD1222 recipients, only 5 to 7 were seropositive at baseline. No repertoire was sampled before or during the peak T cell response, only after it. Spike-specific TCR breadth rose after two AZD1222 doses, and depth rose as well. With dominance at 160-218 and 743-854, vaccine-associated CD4 TCRs spanned spike.

The method was immunoSEQ multiplex PCR; TCRdb's version includes in-frame clones alone and lacks a portion of them. This sample has fewer than 110,000 clones, with around 92% found just once. Material: peripheral blood, obtained 28 days after the second AZD1222 dose. The chain carries TRBV4-1 and TRBJ2-1; D ambiguous. The clonotype originates from an adult who received the AZD1222 COVID-19 vaccine. The chain's CDR3 is CASSQTTGSHNEQFF. The CDR3 DNA reads as TGCGCCAGCAGCCAGACCACCGGGTCACACAATGAGCAGTTCTTC.